Listed below are T cell receptor beta chains from one sample, sequenced in a study of blood T cell repertoires in COVID-19. Profiling relied on immunoSEQ multiplex PCR, and the TCRdb table lists in-frame clones only, not all of them. The sample gives approximately 170,000 clones, less than 90% of which show up once; around 13% is in the top ten. The source material was peripheral blood. Receptors were obtained from a woman in her 70s with COVID-19, enrolled during active disease. Both conserved end residues are part of each CDR3. A D gene is named only where the DNA matches it firmly. The listing skips clone size in some rows; elsewhere it reads once, few, many or a size class.

NA TRBJ1-2 TRBV28 NA CASTSQGIYGYTF TGTGCCAGCACCTCACAGGGTATCTATGGCTACACCTTC
TRBD1 TRBJ1-6 TRBV18 NA CASSQDRGNSPLHF TGTGCCAGCTCCCAGGACAGGGGTAATTCACCCCTCCACTTT
TRBD2 TRBJ2-7 TRBV14 NA CASSQSGGGPSGVQYF TGTGCCAGCAGCCAATCCGGGGGAGGGCCCTCGGGGGTGCAGTACTTC
NA TRBJ2-2 TRBV19 NA CASRSGALRLELFF TGTGCCAGTAGGTCAGGGGCTCTGCGGTTGGAGCTGTTTTTT
TRBD1 TRBJ1-2 TRBV18 NA CASSPTGGRGYTF TGTGCCAGCTCACCTACAGGGGGCCGTGGCTACACCTTC
TRBD2 TRBJ2-3 TRBV5-4 NA CASSQLAGNTQYF TGTGCCAGCAGCCAATTAGCGGGAAATACGCAGTATTTT
TRBD1 TRBJ1-1 TRBV20-1 NA CSATGGTEAFF TGCAGTGCTACAGGGGGCACTGAAGCTTTCTTT
TRBD1 TRBJ1-5 TRBV27 NA CANPLRDRGQSNQPQHF TGTGCCAACCCACTCCGGGACAGGGGGCAAAGCAATCAGCCCCAGCATTTT
TRBD1 TRBJ1-2 TRBV29-1 NA CSVVGTGGYGYTF TGCAGCGTTGTCGGGACAGGGGGCTATGGCTACACCTTC
NA TRBJ1-5 TRBV27 NA CASSLSGSRRNQPQHF TGTGCCAGCAGTTTATCGGGCAGCCGAAGAAATCAGCCCCAGCATTTT
NA TRBJ2-3 TRBV27 NA CASSTLARGSSDTQYF TGTGCCAGCAGCACGTTGGCTAGAGGTTCGTCAGATACGCAGTATTTT
NA TRBJ2-2 TRBV9 NA CASSLLQTGELFF TGTGCCAGCAGCCTCCTCCAGACCGGGGAGCTGTTTTTT
TRBD2 TRBJ2-2 TRBV24-1 NA CATSDFSGRAAGELFF TGTGCCACCAGTGATTTTAGCGGGAGGGCCGCCGGGGAGCTGTTTTTT
NA TRBJ1-4 TRBV28 NA CATLRATNEKLFF TGTGCCACCTTGAGGGCAACTAATGAAAAACTGTTTTTT
NA TRBJ1-5 TRBV18 NA CASSPNQGGDQPQHF TGTGCCAGCTCACCGAATCAGGGTGGAGATCAGCCCCAGCATTTT
NA TRBJ1-2 TRBV10-3 NA CAIRGHSNHYGYTF TGTGCCATAAGAGGACATTCTAATCACTATGGCTACACCTTC
TRBD1 TRBJ1-4 TRBV19 NA CASSIRTGVVGEKLFF TGTGCCAGTAGTATTCGCACAGGGGTAGTGGGCGAAAAACTGTTTTTT
NA TRBJ1-3 TRBV27 NA CASSETGFGSIGNTIYF TGTGCCAGCAGCGAGACAGGCTTTGGTTCGATTGGAAACACCATATATTTT
NA TRBJ2-2 TRBV7-9 NA CASSSSRGTGELFF TGTGCCAGCAGCTCGAGCAGGGGCACCGGGGAGCTGTTTTTT
NA TRBJ1-1 TRBV29-1 once CSVDPWNTEAFF TGCAGCGTTGATCCCTGGAACACTGAAGCTTTCTTT
NA TRBJ1-4 TRBV7-8 NA CASSHSVNEKLFF TGTGCCAGCAGCCATTCAGTTAATGAAAAACTGTTTTTT
NA TRBJ1-6 TRBV14 NA CASSLEGGALHF TGTGCCAGCAGCCTGGAAGGGGGGGCCCTCCACTTT
TRBD2 TRBJ2-7 TRBV4-1 NA CASSQFGTNAYEQYF TGCGCCAGCAGCCAATTTGGGACTAACGCCTACGAGCAGTACTTC
NA TRBJ1-1 TRBV3-1/TRBV3-2 few CASSQGAGEAFF TGTGCCAGCAGCCAAGGGGCGGGGGAAGCTTTCTTT
NA TRBJ2-2 TRBV4-2 NA CASSQGGRRTGELFF TGTGCCAGCAGCCAAGGAGGTCGGAGAACCGGGGAGCTGTTTTTT
NA TRBJ1-5 TRBV2 NA CASSGTALNQPQHF TGTGCCAGCAGTGGGACAGCTTTAAATCAGCCCCAGCATTTT
NA TRBJ2-2 TRBV4-1 NA CASSQGDGIPNTGELFF TGCGCCAGCAGCCAAGGAGACGGGATTCCGAATACCGGGGAGCTGTTTTTT
NA TRBJ1-2 TRBV3-1/TRBV3-2 few CASSQRSPRDGYTF TGTGCCAGCAGCCAACGGTCTCCCAGGGATGGCTACACCTTC
NA TRBJ1-1 TRBV2 NA CASTTGHKNTEAFF TGTGCCAGCACCACGGGACATAAGAACACTGAAGCTTTCTTT
NA TRBJ2-5 TRBV20-1 NA CSATGMETQYF TGCAGTGCTACAGGGATGGAGACCCAGTACTTC
TRBD1 TRBJ1-5 TRBV28 NA CASSLTGLKQPQHF TGTGCCAGCAGCCTGACAGGGCTTAAACAGCCCCAGCATTTT
TRBD1 TRBJ2-7 TRBV29-1 NA CSVEAGQGYPQYF TGCAGCGTTGAAGCGGGACAGGGGTACCCGCAGTACTTC
NA TRBJ1-6 TRBV9 NA CASSATGSSYNSPLHF TGTGCCAGCAGCGCCACAGGGAGCTCCTATAATTCACCCCTCCACTTT
TRBD1 TRBJ1-2 TRBV7-8 NA CASSRDRGNYGYTF TGTGCCAGCAGCCGGGACAGAGGAAACTATGGCTACACCTTC
NA TRBJ2-3 TRBV19 NA CASSWGPGGEGTQYF TGTGCCAGTTCGTGGGGTCCTGGGGGCGAGGGTACGCAGTATTTT
NA TRBJ1-1 TRBV15 NA CATRADRGRGNTEAFF TGTGCCACCCGAGCAGACCGTGGGAGGGGTAACACTGAAGCTTTCTTT
NA TRBJ1-2 TRBV30 NA CAWSGLEGYTF TGTGCCTGGAGTGGACTGGAAGGCTACACCTTC
TRBD2 TRBJ2-1 TRBV5-1 NA CASSSGGYNEQFF TGCGCCAGCAGTAGCGGGGGATACAATGAGCAGTTCTTC
NA TRBJ1-1 TRBV28 NA CASSSSGGAKRAFF NA
NA TRBJ2-7 TRBV4-1 NA CASSQEGDRYEQYF TGCGCCAGCAGCCAAGAAGGGGATAGATACGAGCAGTACTTC